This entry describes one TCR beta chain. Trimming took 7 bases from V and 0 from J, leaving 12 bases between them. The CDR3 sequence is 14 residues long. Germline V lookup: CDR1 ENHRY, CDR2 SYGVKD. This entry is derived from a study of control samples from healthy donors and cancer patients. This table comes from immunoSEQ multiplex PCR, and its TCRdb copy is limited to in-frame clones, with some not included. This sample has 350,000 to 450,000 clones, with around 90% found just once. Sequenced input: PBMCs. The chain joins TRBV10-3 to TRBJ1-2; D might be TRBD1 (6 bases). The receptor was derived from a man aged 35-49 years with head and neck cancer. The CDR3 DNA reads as TGTGCCATCACCCCGGACAGAACTAACTATGGCTACACCTTC. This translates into CAITPDRTNYGYTF.